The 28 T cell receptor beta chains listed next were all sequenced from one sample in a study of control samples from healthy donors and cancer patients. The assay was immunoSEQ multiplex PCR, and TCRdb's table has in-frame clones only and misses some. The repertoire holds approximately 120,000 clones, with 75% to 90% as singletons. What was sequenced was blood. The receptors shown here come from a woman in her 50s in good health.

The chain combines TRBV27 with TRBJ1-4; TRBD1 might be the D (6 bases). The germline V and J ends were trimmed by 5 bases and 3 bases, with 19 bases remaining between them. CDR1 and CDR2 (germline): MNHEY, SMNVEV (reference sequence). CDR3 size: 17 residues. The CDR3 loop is CASSRSRPGGPNEKLFF. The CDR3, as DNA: TGTGCCAGCAGTCGCTCCAGGCCGGGGGGGCCTAATGAAAAACTGTTTTTT.

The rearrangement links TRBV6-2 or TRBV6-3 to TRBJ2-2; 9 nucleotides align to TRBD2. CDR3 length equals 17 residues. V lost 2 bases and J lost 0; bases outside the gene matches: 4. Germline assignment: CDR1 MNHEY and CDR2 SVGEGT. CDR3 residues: CASSYEAGGPNTGELFF. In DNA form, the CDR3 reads TGTGCCAGCAGTTACGAAGCGGGAGGTCCGAACACCGGGGAGCTGTTTTTT.

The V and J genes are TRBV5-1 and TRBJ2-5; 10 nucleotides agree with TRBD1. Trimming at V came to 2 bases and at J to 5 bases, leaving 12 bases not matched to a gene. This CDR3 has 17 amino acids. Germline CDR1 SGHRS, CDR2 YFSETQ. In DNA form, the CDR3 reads TGCGCCAGCAGCTTTCCAATGGACAGGGGGGTTTGGGAGACCCAGTACTTC. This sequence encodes CASSFPMDRGVWETQYF. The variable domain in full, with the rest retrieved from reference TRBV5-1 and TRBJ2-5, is KAGVTQTPRYLIKTRGQQVTLSCSPISGHRSVSWYQQTPGQGLQFLFEYFSETQRNKGNFPGRFSGRQFSNSRSEMNVSTLELGDSALYLCASSFPMDRGVWETQYFGPGTRLLVL.

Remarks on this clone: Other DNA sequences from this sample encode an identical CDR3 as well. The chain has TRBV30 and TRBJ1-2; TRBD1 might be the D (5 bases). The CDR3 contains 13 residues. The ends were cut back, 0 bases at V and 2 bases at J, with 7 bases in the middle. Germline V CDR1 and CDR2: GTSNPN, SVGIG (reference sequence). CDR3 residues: CAWSVSGNYGYTF. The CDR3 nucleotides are TGTGCCTGGAGTGTCTCAGGGAACTATGGCTACACCTTC.

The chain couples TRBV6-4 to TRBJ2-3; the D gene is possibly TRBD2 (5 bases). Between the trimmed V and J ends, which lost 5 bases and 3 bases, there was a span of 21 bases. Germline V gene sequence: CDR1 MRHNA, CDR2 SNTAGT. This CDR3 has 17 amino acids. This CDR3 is CASSTQPGLSSTDTQYF. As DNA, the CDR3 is TGTGCCAGCAGTACCCAGCCTGGACTGTCGAGTACAGATACGCAGTATTTT.

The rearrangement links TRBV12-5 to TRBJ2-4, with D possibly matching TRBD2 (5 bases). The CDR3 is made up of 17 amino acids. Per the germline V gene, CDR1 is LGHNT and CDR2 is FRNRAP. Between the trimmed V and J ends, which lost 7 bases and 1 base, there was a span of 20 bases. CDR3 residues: CASDKGGGSPAKNIQYF. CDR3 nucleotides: TGTGCTAGTGATAAAGGCGGCGGGTCCCCTGCCAAAAACATTCAGTACTTC.

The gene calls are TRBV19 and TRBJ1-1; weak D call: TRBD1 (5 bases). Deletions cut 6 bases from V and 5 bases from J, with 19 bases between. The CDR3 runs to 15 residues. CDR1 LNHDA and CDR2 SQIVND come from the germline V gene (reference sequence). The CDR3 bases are TGTGCCAGTAGCCCCACCGGGGGTCGAGGGACTGAAGCTTTCTTT. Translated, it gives CASSPTGGRGTEAFF. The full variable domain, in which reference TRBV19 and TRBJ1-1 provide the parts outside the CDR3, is DGGITQSPKYLFRKEGQNVTLSCEQNLNHDAMYWYRQDPGQGLRLIYYSQIVNDFQKGDIAEGYSVSREKKESFPLTVTSAQKNPTAFYLCASSPTGGRGTEAFFGQGTRLTVV.

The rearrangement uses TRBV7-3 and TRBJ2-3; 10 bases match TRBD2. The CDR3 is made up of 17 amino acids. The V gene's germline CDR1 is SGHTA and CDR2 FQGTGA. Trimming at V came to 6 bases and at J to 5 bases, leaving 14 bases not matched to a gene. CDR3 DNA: TGTGCCAGCAGTTTGAGCGGGAGGGCCACGGGACTAGATACGCAGTATTTT. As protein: CASSLSGRATGLDTQYF.

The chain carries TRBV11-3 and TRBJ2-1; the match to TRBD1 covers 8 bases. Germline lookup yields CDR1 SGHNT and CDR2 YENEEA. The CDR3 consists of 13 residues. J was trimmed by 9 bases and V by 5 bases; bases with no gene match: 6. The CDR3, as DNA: TGTGCCAGCAGCATGACAGGGGTGGTTGAGCAGTTCTTC. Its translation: CASSMTGVVEQFF.

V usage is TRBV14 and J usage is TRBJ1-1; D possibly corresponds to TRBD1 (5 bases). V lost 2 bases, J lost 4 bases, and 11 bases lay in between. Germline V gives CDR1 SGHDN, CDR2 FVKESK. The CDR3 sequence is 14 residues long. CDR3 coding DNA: TGTGCCAGCAGCCAACAGGGTCTGACCACTGAAGCTTTCTTT. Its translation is CASSQQGLTTEAFF.

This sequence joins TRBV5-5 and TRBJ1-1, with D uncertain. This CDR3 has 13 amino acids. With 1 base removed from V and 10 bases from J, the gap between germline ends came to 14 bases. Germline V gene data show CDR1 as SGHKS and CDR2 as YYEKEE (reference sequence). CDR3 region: CASSLNPRAVAFF. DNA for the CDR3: TGTGCCAGCAGCTTGAACCCCCGGGCGGTAGCTTTCTTT.

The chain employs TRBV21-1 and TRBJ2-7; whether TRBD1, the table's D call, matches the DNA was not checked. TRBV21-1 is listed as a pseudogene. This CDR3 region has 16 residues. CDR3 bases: TGTGCCAGCAGCAAAACACTCGACAGGTACCCCTACGAGCAGTACTTC. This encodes CASSKTLDRYPYEQYF.

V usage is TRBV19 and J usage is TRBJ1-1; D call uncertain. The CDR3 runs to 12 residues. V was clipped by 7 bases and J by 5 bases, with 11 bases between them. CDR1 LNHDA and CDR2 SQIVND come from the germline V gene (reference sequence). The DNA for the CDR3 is TGTGCCAGTACCTCCCTGGGGACTGAAGCTTTCTTT. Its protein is CASTSLGTEAFF.

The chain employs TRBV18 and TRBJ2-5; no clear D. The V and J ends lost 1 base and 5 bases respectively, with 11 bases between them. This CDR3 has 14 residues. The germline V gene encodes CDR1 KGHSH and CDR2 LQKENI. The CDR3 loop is CASSPLWQPETQYF. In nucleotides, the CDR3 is TGTGCCAGCTCACCACTCTGGCAACCTGAGACCCAGTACTTC. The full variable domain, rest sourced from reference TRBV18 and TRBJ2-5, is NAGVMQNPRHLVRRRGQEARLRCSPMKGHSHVYWYRQLPEEGLKFMVYLQKENIIDESGMPKERFSAEFPKEGPSILRIQQVVRGDSAAYFCASSPLWQPETQYFGPGTRLLVL.

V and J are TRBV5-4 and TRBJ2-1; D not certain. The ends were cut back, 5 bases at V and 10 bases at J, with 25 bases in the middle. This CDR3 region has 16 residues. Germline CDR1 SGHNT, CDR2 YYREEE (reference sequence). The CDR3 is CASRMNLRAALGEQFF. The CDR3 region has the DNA TGTGCCAGCAGAATGAATTTAAGGGCCGCCCTGGGGGAGCAGTTCTTC.

CDR3 loop: CASSPRGRGTGGTGELFF. CDR3 DNA sequence: TGTGCCAGCAGCCCCCGAGGACGGGGGACAGGGGGGACCGGGGAGCTGTTTTTT. The rearrangement uses TRBV9 and TRBJ2-2; 11 bases match TRBD1. The CDR3 has 18 amino acids. J gave up 5 bases and V 4 bases, and 13 bases lay outside the gene matches. The germline V gene has CDR1 SGDLS and CDR2 YYNGEE.

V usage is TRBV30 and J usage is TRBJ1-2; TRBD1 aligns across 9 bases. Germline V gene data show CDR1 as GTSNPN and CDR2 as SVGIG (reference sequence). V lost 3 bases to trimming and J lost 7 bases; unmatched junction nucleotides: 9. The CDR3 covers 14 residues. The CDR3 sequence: CAWRLSGQGTGYTF. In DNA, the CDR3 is TGTGCCTGGAGGCTATCAGGACAGGGGACTGGCTACACCTTC.

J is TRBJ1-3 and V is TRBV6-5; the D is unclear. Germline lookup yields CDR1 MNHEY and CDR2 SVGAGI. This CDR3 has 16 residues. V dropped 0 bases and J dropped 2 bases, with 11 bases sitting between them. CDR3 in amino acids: CASSYSTGSAGNTIYF. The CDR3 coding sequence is TGTGCCAGCAGTTACTCGACGGGTTCGGCTGGAAACACCATATATTTT.

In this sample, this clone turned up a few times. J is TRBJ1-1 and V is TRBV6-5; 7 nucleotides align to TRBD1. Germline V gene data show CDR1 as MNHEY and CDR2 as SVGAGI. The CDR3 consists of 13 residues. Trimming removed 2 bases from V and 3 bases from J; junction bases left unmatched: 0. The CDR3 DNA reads TGTGCCAGCAGTTACCAGGGGGACACTGAAGCTTTCTTT. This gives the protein CASSYQGDTEAFF.

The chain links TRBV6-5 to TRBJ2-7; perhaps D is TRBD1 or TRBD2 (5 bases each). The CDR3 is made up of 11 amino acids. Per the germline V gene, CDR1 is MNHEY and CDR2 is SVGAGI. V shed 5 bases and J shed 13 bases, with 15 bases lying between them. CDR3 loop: CASSQSGALYV. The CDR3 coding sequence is TGTGCCAGCAGTCAATCCGGGGCCCTCTACGTC.

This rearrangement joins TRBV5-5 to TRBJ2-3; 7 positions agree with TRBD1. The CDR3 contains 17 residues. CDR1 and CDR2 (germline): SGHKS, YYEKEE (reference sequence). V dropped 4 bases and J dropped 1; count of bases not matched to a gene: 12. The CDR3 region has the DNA TGTGCCAGCAGCCGAGGGAACCGGGACAGAGGCACAGATACGCAGTATTTT. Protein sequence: CASSRGNRDRGTDTQYF.

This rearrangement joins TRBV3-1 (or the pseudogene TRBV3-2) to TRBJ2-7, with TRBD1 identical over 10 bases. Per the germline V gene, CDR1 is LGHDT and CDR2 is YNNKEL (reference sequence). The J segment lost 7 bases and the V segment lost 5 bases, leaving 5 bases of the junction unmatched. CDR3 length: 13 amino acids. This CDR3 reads CASSFGQGVEQYF. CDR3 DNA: TGTGCCAGCAGCTTCGGACAGGGGGTAGAGCAGTACTTC.

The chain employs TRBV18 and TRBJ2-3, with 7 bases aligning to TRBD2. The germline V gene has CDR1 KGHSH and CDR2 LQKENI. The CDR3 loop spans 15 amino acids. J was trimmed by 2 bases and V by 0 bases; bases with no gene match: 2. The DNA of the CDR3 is TGTGCCAGCTCACCACCGGGACTAAACACAGATACGCAGTATTTT. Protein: CASSPPGLNTDTQYF.

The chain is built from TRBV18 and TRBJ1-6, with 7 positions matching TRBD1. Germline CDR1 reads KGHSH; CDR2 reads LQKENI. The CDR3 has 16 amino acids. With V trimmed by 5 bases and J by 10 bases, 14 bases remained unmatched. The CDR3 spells CASSKGFRDSSSPLHF. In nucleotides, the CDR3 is TGTGCCAGCTCAAAAGGGTTCCGGGACAGTTCCTCACCCCTCCACTTT.

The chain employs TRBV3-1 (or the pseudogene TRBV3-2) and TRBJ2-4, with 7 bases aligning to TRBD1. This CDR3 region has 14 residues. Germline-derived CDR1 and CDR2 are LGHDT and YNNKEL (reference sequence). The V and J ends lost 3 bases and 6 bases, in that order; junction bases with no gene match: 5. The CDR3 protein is CASSQRQGGNIQYF. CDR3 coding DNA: TGTGCCAGCAGCCAGCGACAGGGCGGAAACATTCAGTACTTC.

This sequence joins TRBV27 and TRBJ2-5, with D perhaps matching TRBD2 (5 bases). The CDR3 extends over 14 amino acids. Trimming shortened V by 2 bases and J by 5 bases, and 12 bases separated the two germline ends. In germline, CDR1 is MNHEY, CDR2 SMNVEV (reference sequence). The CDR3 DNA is TGTGCCAGCAGTTTACGGTTTAGCGCCGAGACCCAGTACTTC. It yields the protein CASSLRFSAETQYF.

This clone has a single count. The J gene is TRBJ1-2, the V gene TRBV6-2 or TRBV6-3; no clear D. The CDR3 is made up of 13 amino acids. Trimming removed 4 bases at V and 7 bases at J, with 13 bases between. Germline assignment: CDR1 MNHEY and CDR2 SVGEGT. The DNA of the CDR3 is TGTGCCAGCAGTTCTTCAGATGTGTCTGGCTACACCTTC. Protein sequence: CASSSSDVSGYTF.

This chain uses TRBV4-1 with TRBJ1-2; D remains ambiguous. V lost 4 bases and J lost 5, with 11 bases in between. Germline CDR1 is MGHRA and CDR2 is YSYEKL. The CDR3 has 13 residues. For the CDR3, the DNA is TGCGCCAGCAGCCCCGCTCATCCGTATGGCTACACCTTC. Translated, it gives CASSPAHPYGYTF.